Each of the 27 T cell receptor beta chains below was sequenced from the same sample in a study of blood T cells in healthy people across ages. Together with a sample-barcoded 5' primer, a J-beta primer mix was included in a second PCR lasting about 7 to 12 cycles. TCRdb ran MiXCR on the 5' RACE reads and lists one entry per CDR3 protein. The sample records around 780,000 distinct CDR3 sequences, approximately 24% being singletons. The sample was also reused in another study, on T cells of mothers and their children.

Input material: blood. The receptors stem from a boy between 10 and 17 years old in good health.

This clonotype was seen a few times. V gene TRBV5-1 combines with J gene TRBJ1-4, with D maybe TRBD1 (5 bases). Per germline, CDR1 SGHRS and CDR2 YFSETQ. Trimming took 2 bases from V and 8 from J, leaving 16 bases between them. This CDR3 is built from 15 residues. CDR3 nucleotide sequence: TGCGCCAGCAGCTTCGGTTCAGGGAATGCGGAAAAACTGTTTTTT. The encoded protein is CASSFGSGNAEKLFF.

This clonotype was observed a few times. The chain has TRBV6-1 and TRBJ1-2; TRBD1 aligns across 8 bases. Germline CDR1 MNHNS, CDR2 SASEGT. V lost 5 bases and J lost 7; bases outside the gene matches: 24. CDR3 size: 19 residues. The CDR3 protein is CASSPIPTKGTGVLRGYTF. CDR3 DNA sequence: TGTGCCAGCAGTCCAATACCGACGAAGGGGACAGGAGTATTGCGTGGCTACACCTTC.

This clonotype came up a few times. The chain is built from TRBV12-3 or TRBV12-4 and TRBJ2-1, with D perhaps TRBD1 (5 bases). This CDR3 is built from 13 residues. Trimming took off 7 bases at V and 7 bases at J, with 14 bases between the two ends. CDR3 sequence (DNA): TGTGCCAGCACAGGGTGGGTCGGGAATGAGCAGTTCTTC. This gives the protein CASTGWVGNEQFF.

For this clonotype: An end of the junction differs from the germline gene, which may be a read error. The rearrangement joins TRBV10-3 to TRBJ1-3, with unresolved D. The CDR3 is 15 residues long. From germline, CDR1 is ENHRY and CDR2 SYGVKD. This CDR3 reads CAISDLTGSRNTIYF. In DNA form, the CDR3 reads TGTGCCATCAGTGATCTGACGGGCTCTAGAAACACCATATATTTT.

This clonotype was detected a few times. The V call is TRBV12-3 or TRBV12-4, the J call TRBJ2-4; D uncertain. This CDR3 is 16 amino acids long. V gave up 4 bases and J gave up 0 bases, with 13 bases separating them. CDR3 nucleotide sequence: TGTGCCAGCAGTTCCTCACAGTACCTAGCCAAAAACATTCAGTACTTC. Protein: CASSSSQYLAKNIQYF.

This clonotype was counted once. The chain joins TRBV29-1 to TRBJ2-3, with a tentative D call TRBD2 (5 bases). Trimming stripped 1 base from V and 3 bases from J, with 11 bases between. This CDR3 comprises 14 residues. Per the germline V gene, CDR1 is SQVTM and CDR2 is ANQGSEA. For the CDR3, the DNA is TGCAGCGTTGAAGCGATCCCGGGGACAGATACGCAGTATTTT. It is translated as CSVEAIPGTDTQYF.

The V and J genes are TRBV2 and TRBJ1-2; 7 bases agree with TRBD1. Germline V gives CDR1 SNHLY, CDR2 FYNNEI. V lost 0 bases, J lost 4 bases, and 5 bases stayed unmatched. This CDR3 is 15 amino acids long. This CDR3 reads CASSEAVTGVYGYTF. CDR3 in DNA: TGTGCCAGCAGTGAAGCGGTAACAGGGGTCTATGGCTACACCTTC.

This clonotype was counted between two and nine times. This sequence joins TRBV15 and TRBJ2-7; 7 positions agree with TRBD1. Germline CDR1 reads LNHNV; CDR2 reads YYDKDF (reference sequence). CDR3 length equals 15 residues. J lost 3 bases, V lost 1 base, and 6 bases had no gene match. The CDR3 DNA follows: TGTGCCACCAGCAGAGCGACAGGGATGAGCTACGAGCAGTACTTC. This encodes CATSRATGMSYEQYF. The full variable domain, rest sourced from reference TRBV15 and TRBJ2-7, is DAMVIQNPRYQVTQFGKPVTLSCSQTLNHNVMYWYQQKSSQAPKLLFHYYDKDFNNEADTPDNFQSRRPNTSFCFLDIRSPGLGDTAMYLCATSRATGMSYEQYFGPGTRLTVT.

The rearrangement links TRBV29-1 to TRBJ2-2, with no clear D. CDR3 size: 12 residues. Trimming removed 2 bases at V and 6 bases at J, with 7 bases between. CDR1 is SQVTM and CDR2 is ANQGSEA in the germline V gene. CDR3 nucleotide sequence: TGCAGCGTTGAATATATTTCCGGGGAGCTGTTTTTT. Its translation: CSVEYISGELFF.

In this sample, this clonotype turned up a few times. The V gene is TRBV11-3, the J gene TRBJ2-2; D not certain. The CDR3 sequence is 13 residues long. The V end was cut by 3 bases, the J end by 4 bases, with 6 bases between. Germline assignment: CDR1 SGHNT and CDR2 YENEEA. This CDR3 is CASSFFTTGELFF. In nucleotides, the CDR3 is TGTGCCAGCAGCTTTTTCACCACCGGGGAGCTGTTTTTT.

The sample holds many counts of this clonotype. The CDR3 DNA reads TGCAGTGCTAGAGAAGGCAGGGGCGTAAACATTCAGTACTTC. Protein product: CSAREGRGVNIQYF. This chain uses TRBV20-1 with TRBJ2-4; D may be TRBD1 (6 bases). Germline lookup yields CDR1 DFQATT and CDR2 SNEGSKA (reference sequence). Trimming left V 0 bases short and J 6 bases short, with 12 bases between. The CDR3 has 14 amino acids.

This clonotype was observed a handful of times. This chain links TRBV5-1 with TRBJ2-4, with TRBD1 matching 9 bases. V gave up 6 bases and J gave up 5 bases; unmatched junction bases: 6. The CDR3 has 14 amino acids. Looked up from germline, CDR1 is SGHRS and CDR2 is YFSETQ. CDR3 DNA: TGCGCCAGCACCGTCAGGACAGGGGAAAACATTCAGTACTTC. This gives the protein CASTVRTGENIQYF.

Worth noting for this clonotype: Since the CDR3 does not end with the conserved phenylalanine or tryptophan, this likely comes from a read error. The V and J genes are TRBV4-2 and TRBJ2-1, with 9 bases identical to TRBD2. Germline V CDR1 and CDR2: LGHNA, YNFKEQ. This CDR3 is built from 14 residues. Trimming at V came to 7 bases and at J to 5 bases, leaving 6 bases not matched to a gene. Written as DNA, the CDR3 is TGTGCCAGCACACGGGCTAGCGGGGACAATGAGCAGTTCCTC. Protein product: CASTRASGDNEQFL.

J is TRBJ2-7 and V is TRBV2; D is unclear. CDR3 length: 13 amino acids. The germline V gene has CDR1 SNHLY and CDR2 FYNNEI. Between the trimmed V and J ends, which lost 4 bases and 2 bases, there was a span of 9 bases. The CDR3 loop reads CASSVNNPYEQYF. The CDR3 DNA sequence: TGTGCCAGCAGTGTCAACAATCCCTACGAGCAGTACTTC. The full variable domain, its missing parts supplied by reference TRBV2 and TRBJ2-7, is EPEVTQTPSHQVTQMGQEVILRCVPISNHLYFYWYRQILGQKVEFLVSFYNNEISEKSEIFDDQFSVERPDGSNFTLKIRSTKLEDSAMYFCASSVNNPYEQYFGPGTRLTVT.

This clonotype was counted between two and nine times. The rearrangement links TRBV12-3 or TRBV12-4 to TRBJ1-1, with TRBD1 matching over 10 bases. The length of the CDR3 is 14 residues. With 7 bases clipped from V and 2 bases from J, the junction kept 4 bases outside the gene matches. This CDR3 is CASIRTGGNTEAFF. CDR3 sequence (DNA): TGTGCCAGCATCCGGACAGGGGGAAACACTGAAGCTTTCTTT.

The chain combines TRBV7-9 with TRBJ1-5; no firm D call. Germline CDR1 reads SEHNR; CDR2 reads FQNEAQ (reference sequence). The CDR3 extends over 13 amino acids. Trimming removed 5 bases from V and 3 bases from J, with 8 bases in between. The CDR3 nucleotides read TGTGCCAGCAGCCCTGGGGTCAATCAGCCCCAGCATTTT. Protein product: CASSPGVNQPQHF.

Comment on this clonotype: One junction end does not reproduce the germline sequence, and a read error may be involved. The chain has TRBV7-9 and TRBJ2-5; D not resolved. Germline V CDR1 and CDR2: SEHNR, FQNEAQ (reference sequence). The CDR3 length is 9 residues. The CDR3 sequence: CASSTSEFF. Here the CDR3 DNA reads TGTGCCAGCAGCACCTCGGAGTTCTTC.

The sample holds a few counts of this clonotype. The chain links TRBV10-3 to TRBJ2-5, with D perhaps matching TRBD1 or TRBD2 (6 bases each). The CDR3 spans 13 residues. Looked up from germline, CDR1 is ENHRY and CDR2 is SYGVKD. Trimming pared 6 bases from V and 4 bases from J, leaving 12 bases between. CDR3 in DNA: TGTGCCATCAGACTACAGGGAGGAGAGACCCAGTACTTC. Amino acid sequence: CAIRLQGGETQYF.

The rearrangement joins TRBV7-2 to TRBJ1-1; D remains unclear. Germline CDR1 is SGHTA and CDR2 is FQGNSA. V was shortened by 3 bases and J by 1 base, with 15 bases between the two germline ends. The CDR3 extends over 16 amino acids. The CDR3 region has the DNA TGTGCCAGCAGCTTGGGTCCGGGGATTAGGAACACTGAAGCTTTCTTT. Amino acid sequence: CASSLGPGIRNTEAFF. Looking up the rest from reference TRBV7-2 and TRBJ1-1 gives the full variable domain: GAGVSQSPSNKVTEKGKDVELRCDPISGHTALYWYRQSLGQGLEFLIYFQGNSAPDKSGLPSDRFSAERTGGSVSTLTIQRTQQEDSAVYLCASSLGPGIRNTEAFFGQGTRLTVV.

The rearrangement links TRBV12-3 or TRBV12-4 to TRBJ2-1, with D perhaps matching TRBD1 or TRBD2 (5 bases each). This CDR3 is 14 amino acids long. The V and J ends lost 7 bases and 4 bases respectively, with 14 bases between them. The CDR3 DNA reads as TGTGCCAGCAACGGGGACGGGGAATACAATGAGCAGTTCTTC. It codes for CASNGDGEYNEQFF.

For this clonotype: At one boundary the junction diverges from the germline segment, which might be a read error. The CDR3 protein is CASSADGHGVNF. CDR3 nucleotide sequence: TGTGCCAGCAGTGCGGACGGCCACGGCGTCAATTTC. V and J are TRBV27 and TRBJ2-5; D remains unclear. The CDR3 loop spans 12 amino acids. Germline values: CDR1 MNHEY, CDR2 SMNVEV (reference sequence).

J is TRBJ2-7 and V is TRBV20-1; possibly TRBD1 or TRBD2 for D (5 bases each). The CDR3 loop spans 14 amino acids. CDR1 DFQATT and CDR2 SNEGSKA come from the germline V gene (reference sequence). Trimming stripped 0 bases from V and 2 bases from J, with 11 bases between. The CDR3 DNA is TGCAGTGCTAGAGAAGGGCAGGGAGCCTACGAGCAGTACTTC. Encoded protein: CSAREGQGAYEQYF.

In its sample, this clonotype was seen a few times. This chain joins TRBV5-5 and TRBJ1-2, with D maybe TRBD1 (5 bases). Germline CDR1 and CDR2: SGHKS and YYEKEE (reference sequence). The CDR3 has 13 amino acids. Trimming stripped 1 base from V and 7 bases from J, with 11 bases between. Here the CDR3 reads CASSLTGRSGYTF. As DNA, the CDR3 is TGTGCCAGCAGCTTGACAGGCCGGAGTGGCTACACCTTC.

In the case of this clonotype: Mismatch with germline at one junction end may stem from a read error. V and J are TRBV12-3 or TRBV12-4 and TRBJ2-2, with D possibly being TRBD1 (7 bases). This CDR3 comprises 16 residues. The CDR3 sequence: CASSPYRGGATGELFF. DNA for the CDR3: TGCGCCAGCAGCCCGTACAGGGGAGGAGCGACCGGGGAGCTGTTTTTT.

The chain uses TRBV6-1 and TRBJ2-3; a possible D gene is TRBD1 (6 bases). Trimming cost V 7 bases and J 2 bases, with 13 bases left between them. The CDR3 covers 14 residues. Germline-derived CDR1 and CDR2 are MNHNS and SASEGT. The CDR3 sequence: CASILGAFTDTQYF. The CDR3 bases are TGTGCCAGCATCCTGGGGGCCTTCACAGATACGCAGTATTTT.

This clonotype was seen only a few times. This rearrangement joins TRBV12-3 or TRBV12-4 to TRBJ2-3; D uncertain. Trimming stripped 3 bases from V and 5 bases from J, with 9 bases between. There are 13 residues in the CDR3. The CDR3 sequence: CASSFGWGDTQYF. The CDR3 region has the DNA TGTGCCAGCAGTTTCGGCTGGGGAGATACGCAGTATTTT.

This clonotype was picked up a small number of times. The V call is TRBV5-1, the J call TRBJ2-5, with 12 bases aligning to TRBD1. The DNA end is more similar to TRBJ2-7, so the J call may be wrong. CDR3 size: 14 residues. Germline CDR1 SGHRS, CDR2 YFSETQ. CDR3: CASSSGQGAHEQYF. Here the CDR3 DNA reads TGCGCCAGCAGCTCGGGACAGGGGGCCCACGAGCAGTACTTC.